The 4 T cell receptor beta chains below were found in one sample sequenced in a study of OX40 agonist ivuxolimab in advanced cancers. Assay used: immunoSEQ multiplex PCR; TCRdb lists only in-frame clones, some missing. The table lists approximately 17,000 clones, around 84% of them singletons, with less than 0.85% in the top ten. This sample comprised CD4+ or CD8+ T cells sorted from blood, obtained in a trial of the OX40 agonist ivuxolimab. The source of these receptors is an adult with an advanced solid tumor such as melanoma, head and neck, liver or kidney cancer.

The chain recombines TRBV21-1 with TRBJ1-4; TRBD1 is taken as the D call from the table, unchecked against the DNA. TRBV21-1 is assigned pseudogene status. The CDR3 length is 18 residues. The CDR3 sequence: CASTLLPGQGITNEKLFF. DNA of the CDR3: TGTGCCAGCACCCTCCTGCCGGGACAGGGCATCACTAATGAAAAACTGTTTTTT.

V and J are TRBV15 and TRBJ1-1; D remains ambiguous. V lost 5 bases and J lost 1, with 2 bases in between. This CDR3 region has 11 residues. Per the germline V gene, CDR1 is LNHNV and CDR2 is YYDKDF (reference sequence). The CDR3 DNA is TGTGCCACCAGCCAGAACACTGAAGCTTTCTTT. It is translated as CATSQNTEAFF.

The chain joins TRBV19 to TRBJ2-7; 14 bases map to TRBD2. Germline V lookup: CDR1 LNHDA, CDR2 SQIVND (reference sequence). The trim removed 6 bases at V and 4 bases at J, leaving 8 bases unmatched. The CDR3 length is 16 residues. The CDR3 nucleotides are TGTGCCAGTAGCCGACTAGCGGGAGGGCCCGTTTACGAGCAGTACTTC. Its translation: CASSRLAGGPVYEQYF. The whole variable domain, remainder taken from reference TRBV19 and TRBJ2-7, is DGGITQSPKYLFRKEGQNVTLSCEQNLNHDAMYWYRQDPGQGLRLIYYSQIVNDFQKGDIAEGYSVSREKKESFPLTVTSAQKNPTAFYLCASSRLAGGPVYEQYFGPGTRLTVT.

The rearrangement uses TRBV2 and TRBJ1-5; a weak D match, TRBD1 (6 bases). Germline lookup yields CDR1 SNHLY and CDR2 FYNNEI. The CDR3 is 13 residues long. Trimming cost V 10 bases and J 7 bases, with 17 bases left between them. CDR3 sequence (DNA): TGTGCCACCTCAGGGGTCCCACGGCAGCCCCAGCATTTT. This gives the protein CATSGVPRQPQHF.